These 21 T cell receptor beta chains originate from one sample sequenced in a study of T cell changes during pregnancy in multiple sclerosis (dated by TCRdb to the late 2010s). Library preparation used the immunoSEQ multiplex PCR assay. TCRdb carries this immuneACCESS record with in-frame sequences only. Its versions omit some clonotypes, under half of them owing to an unresolved V gene in the studies checked, with the rest unexplained. In this sample the table shows roughly 39,000 clones, roughly 92% of which occur a single time. The ten largest clones add up to around 0.78% of the sample. Sample: CD4+ T cells from peripheral blood mononuclear cells, taken before pregnancy. These receptors were obtained from a female donor with multiple sclerosis, enrolled in a pregnancy study.

V is TRBV9 and J is TRBJ2-1; 11 bases match TRBD2. V was clipped by 3 bases and J by 8 bases; unmatched bases: 13. The CDR3 sequence is 17 residues long. From germline, CDR1 is SGDLS and CDR2 YYNGEE. The chain's CDR3 is CASSGGLAALRDYEQFF. The CDR3 bases are TGTGCCAGCAGCGGGGGACTAGCGGCCTTGCGGGATTATGAGCAGTTCTTC.

The genes are TRBV29-1 and TRBJ2-7; 10 bases fit TRBD2. CDR3 length: 13 residues. The germline V gene encodes CDR1 SQVTM and CDR2 ANQGSEA. Trimming cost V 5 bases and J 2 bases; bases outside gene matches: 3. CDR3 protein: CSVRTSGPYEQYF. The CDR3 DNA sequence: TGCAGCGTTAGGACTAGCGGTCCCTACGAGCAGTACTTC.

V gene TRBV5-1 combines with J gene TRBJ1-2; 8 bases are shared with TRBD1. Per the germline V gene, CDR1 is SGHRS and CDR2 is YFSETQ. V lost 5 bases to trimming and J lost 3 bases; unmatched junction nucleotides: 3. This CDR3 contains 13 residues. CDR3 in DNA: TGCGCCAGCAGAACAGGGGGAGACTATGGCTACACCTTC. Protein: CASRTGGDYGYTF. The full variable domain, with the rest looked up from reference TRBV5-1 and TRBJ1-2, is KAGVTQTPRYLIKTRGQQVTLSCSPISGHRSVSWYQQTPGQGLQFLFEYFSETQRNKGNFPGRFSGRQFSNSRSEMNVSTLELGDSALYLCASRTGGDYGYTFGSGTRLTVV.

This chain links TRBV4-1 with TRBJ2-1, with a weak D call TRBD2 (5 bases). Germline loops: CDR1 MGHRA, CDR2 YSYEKL. The V and J ends lost 4 bases and 3 bases respectively, with 7 bases between them. The CDR3 runs 13 residues. In DNA form, the CDR3 reads TGCGCCAGCAGCCTAGCGTACTACAATGAGCAGTTCTTC. Translation: CASSLAYYNEQFF.

The chain recombines TRBV19 with TRBJ2-4, with 9 positions matching TRBD2. Germline CDR1 LNHDA, CDR2 SQIVND (reference sequence). This CDR3 has 16 amino acids. Unmatched junction bases numbered 9, after V lost 7 bases and J lost 2 bases. CDR3 in DNA: TGTGCCAGTAACCTAGGGACTAGCAGTCCCAAAAACATTCAGTACTTC. Its protein product is CASNLGTSSPKNIQYF.

This chain connects TRBV28 to TRBJ1-1; D unresolved. Germline CDR1 is MDHEN and CDR2 is SYDVKM. V lost 7 bases and J 4 bases, leaving 19 bases between the germline ends. This CDR3 spans 15 amino acids. The DNA for the CDR3 is TGTGCCAGCACGCACCGTGGGCGGGCTGGCACTGAAGCTTTCTTT. Translated, it gives CASTHRGRAGTEAFF. Full variable domain (remainder filled in from reference TRBV28 and TRBJ1-1): DVKVTQSSRYLVKRTGEKVFLECVQDMDHENMFWYRQDPGLGLRLIYFSYDVKMKEKGDIPEGYSVSREKKERFSLILESASTNQTSMYLCASTHRGRAGTEAFFGQGTRLTVV.

This sequence joins TRBV5-1 and TRBJ1-5, with D hard to call. This CDR3 is built from 14 residues. Germline CDR1 is SGHRS and CDR2 is YFSETQ. Deletions cut 3 bases from V and 2 bases from J, with 9 bases between. The CDR3 DNA follows: TGCGCCAGCAGCTGGCTCGGGGGCAATCAGCCCCAGCATTTT. It is translated as CASSWLGGNQPQHF.

This chain uses TRBV20-1 with TRBJ1-4; D is unclear. The ends were cut back, 0 bases at V and 8 bases at J, with 4 bases in the middle. Germline loops: CDR1 DFQATT, CDR2 SNEGSKA (reference sequence). CDR3 length: 11 residues. CDR3 protein: CSAREAEKLFF. CDR3 in DNA: TGCAGTGCTAGAGAAGCGGAAAAACTGTTTTTT.

The chain carries TRBV19 and TRBJ2-7; D gene uncertain. Germline V gives CDR1 LNHDA, CDR2 SQIVND (reference sequence). This CDR3 has 14 residues. V was trimmed by 3 bases and J by 0 bases, leaving 9 bases between them. CDR3 amino acids: CASSMATFSYEQYF. CDR3 DNA sequence: TGTGCCAGTAGTATGGCGACATTCTCCTACGAGCAGTACTTC.

As to this clone: An end of the junction differs from the germline gene, which may be a read error. The V call is TRBV10-3, the J call TRBJ1-2; D possibly corresponds to TRBD1 (6 bases). The CDR3 loop spans 12 amino acids. CDR1 is ENHRY and CDR2 is SYGVKD in the germline V gene. The CDR3 loop reads CASSNRVDGYTF. CDR3 DNA sequence: TGTGCCAGCAGTAACAGGGTTGATGGCTACACCTTC.

This clone appeared a single time. V gene TRBV15 combines with J gene TRBJ1-4; no reliable D call. The CDR3 extends over 14 amino acids. V lost 0 bases, J lost 8 bases, and 10 bases lay in between. Germline-derived CDR1 and CDR2 are LNHNV and YYDKDF (reference sequence). The CDR3 region is CATSRERVGEKLFF. In nucleotides, the CDR3 is TGTGCCACCAGCAGAGAGAGGGTCGGGGAAAAACTGTTTTTT.

The CDR3 here is CASSFAAGTGGYNEQFF. The CDR3 region has the DNA TGTGCCAGCAGCTTCGCAGCCGGGACAGGGGGCTACAATGAGCAGTTCTTC. This chain connects TRBV5-4 to TRBJ2-1; 11 bases agree with TRBD1. The CDR3 has 17 amino acids. The J segment lost 3 bases and the V segment lost 2 bases, leaving 7 bases of the junction unmatched. Germline V gives CDR1 SGHNT, CDR2 YYREEE (reference sequence).

The chain links TRBV28 to TRBJ1-3; D gene unclear. CDR1 and CDR2 from the germline V gene are MDHEN and SYDVKM. The germline V and J ends were trimmed by 2 bases and 0 bases, with 8 bases remaining between them. There are 15 residues in the CDR3. The CDR3 reads CASSLGQDSGNTIYF. The CDR3 region has the DNA TGTGCCAGCAGTTTAGGGCAGGACTCTGGAAACACCATATATTTT.

V usage is TRBV28 and J usage is TRBJ1-1; D is unclear. Germline values: CDR1 MDHEN, CDR2 SYDVKM. V shed 2 bases and J shed 1 base, with 8 bases lying between them. This CDR3 is 14 amino acids long. CDR3 DNA: TGTGCCAGCAGTTTAGGGTGGGCGAACACTGAAGCTTTCTTT. This translates into CASSLGWANTEAFF.

This clone was seen only a few times. This chain links TRBV4-1 with TRBJ1-4, with D hard to call. With 0 bases removed from V and 3 bases from J, the gap between germline ends came to 14 bases. CDR3 size: 17 residues. Germline CDR1 reads MGHRA; CDR2 reads YSYEKL. The CDR3 region is CASSQEEGRLANEKLFF. The CDR3 region has the DNA TGCGCCAGCAGCCAAGAGGAGGGAAGGTTAGCTAATGAAAAACTGTTTTTT.

This chain uses TRBV11-2 with TRBJ2-7; D remains unclear. The V end was cut by 2 bases, the J end by 3 bases, with 8 bases between. Germline values: CDR1 SGHAT, CDR2 FQNNGV. The CDR3 sequence is 13 residues long. CDR3 coding DNA: TGTGCCAGCAGCTTATCCACAAGCTACGAGCAGTACTTC. Protein sequence: CASSLSTSYEQYF.

The V call is TRBV7-9, the J call TRBJ2-7; D may be TRBD1 (5 bases). CDR1 SEHNR and CDR2 FQNEAQ come from the germline V gene (reference sequence). CDR3 size: 11 residues. Trimming removed 5 bases at V and 7 bases at J, with 9 bases between. The CDR3 sequence is CASSTHREQYF. As DNA, the CDR3 is TGTGCCAGCAGCACCCACAGGGAGCAGTACTTC.

This chain joins TRBV10-3 and TRBJ2-7; the D gene is possibly TRBD2 (6 bases). Per the germline V gene, CDR1 is ENHRY and CDR2 is SYGVKD. The V and J ends lost 7 bases and 7 bases respectively, with 20 bases between them. The CDR3 is made up of 14 amino acids. The CDR3: CAINGGSIGVEQYF. CDR3 coding DNA: TGTGCCATCAACGGAGGGTCAATCGGAGTGGAGCAGTACTTC.

V is TRBV2 and J is TRBJ2-1, with 12 bases lining up with TRBD2. CDR1 SNHLY and CDR2 FYNNEI come from the germline V gene. The length of the CDR3 is 18 residues. V shed 5 bases, J shed 8 bases, and the junction held 16 bases outside the gene matches. The CDR3 sequence is CASSPPSGRVMYPDEQFF. For the CDR3, the DNA is TGTGCCAGCAGTCCCCCTAGCGGGAGGGTCATGTACCCGGATGAGCAGTTCTTC.

V gene TRBV30 combines with J gene TRBJ1-1; 7 bases are shared with TRBD1. Per germline, CDR1 GTSNPN and CDR2 SVGIG (reference sequence). The CDR3 runs 11 residues. V lost 5 bases to trimming and J lost 4 bases; unmatched junction nucleotides: 1. CDR3 sequence reads: CAWDRATEAFF. The CDR3 DNA reads TGTGCCTGGGACAGGGCCACTGAAGCTTTCTTT.

V is TRBV7-9 and J is TRBJ2-7, with D tentatively TRBD2 (5 bases). Germline CDR1 reads SEHNR; CDR2 reads FQNEAQ (reference sequence). This CDR3 comprises 13 residues. With 4 bases removed from V and 6 bases from J, the gap between germline ends came to 13 bases. This CDR3 reads CASSYPTSLEQYF. CDR3 nucleotides: TGTGCCAGCAGCTATCCAACTAGTCTCGAGCAGTACTTC.